The present TCR beta chain was sequenced within a study of blood T cell repertoires in COVID-19. The overall study: There were acute and convalescent COVID-19 samples, and they came from the United States, Italy and Spain. The analysed material was cDNA or gDNA that came from T cells, B-cell-depleted T cells, or PBMCs.

In the original workflow: It was from reference gene primer amplification that nucleated cell counts were estimated. Clones were read by immunoSEQ multiplex PCR, and TCRdb kept only the in-frame ones, dropping some. For V, J and clone size, that table is used; D and trimming come from the DNA. The sample records under 150,000 clones, around 87% being singletons. Looked up from germline, CDR1 is PRHDT and CDR2 is FYEKMQ (reference sequence). The V end was cut by 1 base, the J end by 5 bases, with 18 bases between. CDR3 length: 16 residues. The rearrangement uses TRBV13 and TRBJ2-7; D might be TRBD2 (6 bases). The sequence came from a woman in her sixties or seventies with active COVID-19. Sequencing was performed on peripheral blood. The CDR3 sequence: CASSLVAAGYVNEQYF. The DNA of the CDR3 is TGTGCCAGCAGCTTAGTCGCGGCGGGGTACGTGAACGAGCAGTACTTC.